The clone carrying this T cell receptor (beta chain) was seen just once. The antigen is unknown. This record belongs to a study of CD8+CD57+ T cells in acquired aplastic anemia. Study-level results: The study identified roughly 29 CD8+ CDR3 sequences shared by patients and controls.

TCR beta VDJ and CDR3 profiling used genomic DNA as template. TCRdb re-called the reads through MiXCR, storing one row per CDR3 protein. This sample has around 170,000 distinct CDR3 sequences, with 35% to 50% found just once. CDR1 LNHDA and CDR2 SQIVND come from the germline V gene (reference sequence). Between the trimmed V and J ends, which lost 6 bases and 4 bases, there was a span of 24 bases. CDR3 size: 17 residues. This receptor was obtained from a human donor in good health. This rearrangement joins TRBV19 to TRBJ1-2, with unresolved D. The sequenced material came from sorted CD4+, CD8+, or CD8+CD57+ T cells (not recorded which) from PBMCs. The chain's CDR3 is CASSRRWEGGSLYGYTF. Here the CDR3 DNA reads TGTGCCAGTAGCCGCAGATGGGAGGGAGGCTCCCTCTATGGCTACACCTTC.